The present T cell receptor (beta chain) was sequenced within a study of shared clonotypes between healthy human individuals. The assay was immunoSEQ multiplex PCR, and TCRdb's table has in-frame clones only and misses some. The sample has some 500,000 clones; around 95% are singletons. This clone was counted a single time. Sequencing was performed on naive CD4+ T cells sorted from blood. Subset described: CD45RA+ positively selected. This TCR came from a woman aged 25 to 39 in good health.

CDR3 loop: CASRRTGRTENSPLHF. In DNA form, the CDR3 reads TGTGCCAGTAGAAGGACCGGGAGGACCGAAAATTCACCCCTCCACTTT. This chain links TRBV19 with TRBJ1-6; D is undetermined. V lost 6 bases, J lost 7 bases, and 19 bases lay in between. This CDR3 comprises 16 residues. The germline V gene has CDR1 LNHDA and CDR2 SQIVND (reference sequence).